These 18 T cell receptor beta chains share one sample of origin, sequenced in a study of T cell responses to AZD1222 COVID-19 vaccine. Sequenced by immunoSEQ multiplex PCR; TCRdb stores in-frame clones only, minus some. The table includes some 150,000 clones, 90% to 95% detected once. This material consisted of peripheral blood, taken on day 0 of AZD1222 vaccination. These receptors all come from an adult in good health.

This clone appeared a single time. The chain uses TRBV7-9 and TRBJ1-6; a possible D gene is TRBD1 (5 bases). V gave up 5 bases and J gave up 2 bases, with 13 bases separating them. Per germline, CDR1 SEHNR and CDR2 FQNEAQ (reference sequence). The CDR3 is made up of 16 amino acids. The DNA of the CDR3 is TGTGCCAGCAGCCATAGGGACGGACCCTATAATTCACCCCTCCACTTT. It encodes CASSHRDGPYNSPLHF.

The chain carries TRBV30 and TRBJ1-1; unclear D gene. The germline CDR1 and CDR2 sequences are GTSNPN and SVGIG (reference sequence). The V end lost 2 bases, the J end lost 8 bases, and 6 bases lay between the germline ends. This CDR3 has 10 residues. The CDR3, as DNA: TGTGCCTGGAGTCGGTCAGAAGCTTTCTTT. This sequence encodes CAWSRSEAFF.

The J gene is TRBJ1-6, the V gene TRBV9; TRBD1 might be the D (5 bases). The CDR3 is 14 amino acids. The germline gives CDR1 SGDLS, CDR2 YYNGEE. Trimming shortened V by 3 bases and J by 9 bases, and 13 bases separated the two germline ends. The CDR3 spells CASSGRTRGSPLHF. CDR3 nucleotides: TGTGCCAGCAGCGGGAGGACACGCGGTTCACCCCTCCACTTT.

This chain uses TRBV11-3 with TRBJ2-2; D unresolved. Looked up from germline, CDR1 is SGHNT and CDR2 is YENEEA. The CDR3 consists of 19 residues. Trimming left V 1 base short and J 1 base short, with 19 bases between. The CDR3 loop reads CASSLGPAWGRENTGELFF. The CDR3 DNA follows: TGTGCCAGCAGCTTAGGGCCGGCTTGGGGAAGGGAGAACACCGGGGAGCTGTTTTTT.

The chain joins TRBV12-5 to TRBJ2-7, with D possibly being TRBD1 (6 bases). V dropped 3 bases and J dropped 0 bases, with 12 bases sitting between them. In germline, CDR1 is LGHNT, CDR2 FRNRAP. The CDR3 spans 15 residues. CDR3 sequence: CASGLGGSYSYEQYF. The CDR3 bases are TGTGCTAGTGGTTTAGGGGGTTCCTACTCCTACGAGCAGTACTTC.

The chain uses TRBV19 and TRBJ1-1; D is ambiguous. This CDR3 spans 15 amino acids. Trimming left V 3 bases short and J 0 bases short, with 11 bases between. In germline, CDR1 is LNHDA, CDR2 SQIVND (reference sequence). The CDR3 loop is CASSMRRQMNTEAFF. In DNA, the CDR3 is TGTGCCAGTAGTATGAGGAGGCAGATGAACACTGAAGCTTTCTTT.

This chain uses TRBV27 with TRBJ1-2; D unclear. Germline V gene data show CDR1 as MNHEY and CDR2 as SMNVEV (reference sequence). This CDR3 has 13 residues. The V end lost 4 bases, the J end lost 0 bases, and 6 bases lay between the germline ends. The CDR3 here is CASSSTTNYGYTF. CDR3 bases: TGTGCCAGCAGTTCCACCACTAACTATGGCTACACCTTC.

The chain couples TRBV4-1 to TRBJ1-2, with D perhaps TRBD1 (6 bases). The V end was cut by 3 bases, the J end by 5 bases, with 25 bases between. This CDR3 is 18 amino acids long. In germline, CDR1 is MGHRA, CDR2 YSYEKL. CDR3 protein: CASSQALTGPGGWYGYTF. The DNA of the CDR3 is TGCGCCAGCAGCCAGGCCTTGACAGGACCCGGGGGTTGGTATGGCTACACCTTC.

V and J are TRBV6-4 and TRBJ1-1; TRBD1 is a possible D gene (6 bases). CDR1 and CDR2 (germline): MRHNA, SNTAGT. CDR3 length equals 18 residues. Trimming stripped 0 bases from V and 0 bases from J, with 17 bases between. The CDR3 spells CASSDSRQARGMNTEAFF. CDR3 sequence (DNA): TGTGCCAGCAGTGACTCGAGACAGGCCAGGGGAATGAACACTGAAGCTTTCTTT.

The chain recombines TRBV4-2 with TRBJ2-3; D not certain. CDR3 length: 14 residues. Trimming shortened V by 1 base and J by 5 bases, and 10 bases separated the two germline ends. Looked up from germline, CDR1 is LGHNA and CDR2 is YNFKEQ. The CDR3: CASSQGGPGDTQYF. CDR3 bases: TGTGCCAGCAGCCAAGGTGGACCCGGAGATACGCAGTATTTT.

V and J are TRBV6-5 and TRBJ1-4, with D maybe TRBD1 (6 bases). This CDR3 contains 14 residues. V lost 6 bases to trimming and J lost 6 bases, with 14 bases between them. Per the germline V gene, CDR1 is MNHEY and CDR2 is SVGAGI. The CDR3 spells CASRDSGRDEKLFF. CDR3 sequence (DNA): TGTGCCAGCAGGGACAGTGGGCGAGATGAAAAACTGTTTTTT.

The V gene is TRBV15, the J gene TRBJ1-1; D uncertain. The CDR3 is made up of 15 amino acids. The V gene lost 5 bases and the J gene lost 2 bases, with 15 bases spanning the gap. Per germline, CDR1 LNHNV and CDR2 YYDKDF (reference sequence). The CDR3 DNA reads as TGTGCCACCAGCGATCTTGGTAGGGCAAACACTGAAGCTTTCTTT. Amino acid sequence: CATSDLGRANTEAFF.

J is TRBJ1-2 and V is TRBV7-2, with D perhaps matching TRBD1 (6 bases). Germline V gives CDR1 SGHTA, CDR2 FQGNSA. This CDR3 is 15 amino acids long. V dropped 3 bases and J dropped 4 bases, with 15 bases sitting between them. CDR3 sequence (DNA): TGTGCCAGCAGCTTGGGGACAATGGAGCTCTATGGCTACACCTTC. Amino acids: CASSLGTMELYGYTF.

The rearrangement links TRBV11-3 to TRBJ2-6; 9 bases align to TRBD1. V lost 0 bases, J lost 3 bases, and 6 bases stayed unmatched. Germline V gene data show CDR1 as SGHNT and CDR2 as YENEEA. The CDR3 is 18 residues long. Here the CDR3 DNA reads TGTGCCAGCAGCTTAGAGGGGGACAGGGTCAGTGGGGCCAACGTCCTGACTTTC. Encoded protein: CASSLEGDRVSGANVLTF.

This clone was observed a handful of times. The chain couples TRBV7-2 to TRBJ1-5; D gene unclear. V gave up 5 bases and J gave up 5 bases, with 16 bases separating them. The CDR3 consists of 15 residues. Germline lookup yields CDR1 SGHTA and CDR2 FQGNSA. CDR3 bases: TGTGCCAGCAGCCCACCCCCCGTCCGAGATCAGCCCCAGCATTTT. Translation: CASSPPPVRDQPQHF. The variable domain in full, with the rest retrieved from reference TRBV7-2 and TRBJ1-5, is GAGVSQSPSNKVTEKGKDVELRCDPISGHTALYWYRQSLGQGLEFLIYFQGNSAPDKSGLPSDRFSAERTGGSVSTLTIQRTQQEDSAVYLCASSPPPVRDQPQHFGDGTRLSIL.

The table lists this clone with a count of one. This sequence joins TRBV25-1 and TRBJ2-7; D ambiguous. The CDR3 spans 10 residues. CDR1 and CDR2 from the germline V gene are MGHDK and SYGVNS. Trimming removed 7 bases at V and 3 bases at J, with 4 bases between. The CDR3 protein is CASICYEQYF. CDR3 coding DNA: TGTGCCAGCATTTGCTACGAGCAGTACTTC.

The chain recombines TRBV28 with TRBJ2-7; TRBD2 matches 10 bases. Trimming at V came to 7 bases and at J to 4 bases, leaving 10 bases not matched to a gene. Germline V gene lookup returns CDR1 MDHEN and CDR2 SYDVKM. The CDR3 contains 15 residues. For the CDR3, the DNA is TGTGCCAGCATTCAGACCGGGACTAGCGATTACGAGCAGTACTTC. As protein: CASIQTGTSDYEQYF. The variable domain in full, completed from reference TRBV28 and TRBJ2-7, reads DVKVTQSSRYLVKRTGEKVFLECVQDMDHENMFWYRQDPGLGLRLIYFSYDVKMKEKGDIPEGYSVSREKKERFSLILESASTNQTSMYLCASIQTGTSDYEQYFGPGTRLTVT.

The gene calls are TRBV28 and TRBJ1-1; D is unclear. With 6 bases removed from V and 8 bases from J, the gap between germline ends came to 7 bases. The CDR3 sequence is 10 residues long. Germline V gives CDR1 MDHEN, CDR2 SYDVKM. In nucleotides, the CDR3 is TGTGCCAGCAGGAGTGGGGAAGCTTTCTTT. Amino acid sequence: CASRSGEAFF. The whole variable domain, remainder taken from reference TRBV28 and TRBJ1-1, is DVKVTQSSRYLVKRTGEKVFLECVQDMDHENMFWYRQDPGLGLRLIYFSYDVKMKEKGDIPEGYSVSREKKERFSLILESASTNQTSMYLCASRSGEAFFGQGTRLTVV.